These 25 T cell receptor beta chains were sequenced from one sample in a study of identical twins. TCRdb re-called the 5' RACE reads with MiXCR, one entry per CDR3 protein. The sample consists of hundreds of thousands of distinct CDR3 sequences, approximately 6.1% of them appearing once. The specimen was naive T cells sorted from blood. Receptors originate from a man between 18 and 29 years old in good health.

Details on this clonotype: A much larger clone lies one base from this, so it may be a read error. The chain employs TRBV18 and TRBJ1-1; D remains ambiguous. The CDR3 consists of 13 residues. V lost 0 bases to trimming and J lost 1 base, with 3 bases between them. From germline, CDR1 is KGHSH and CDR2 LQKENI. Here the CDR3 DNA reads TGTGCCAGCTCACCACCGGCGAACACTGAAGCTTTCTTT. Its protein product is CASSPPANTEAFF. The variable domain in full, completed from reference TRBV18 and TRBJ1-1, reads NAGVMQNPRHLVRRRGQEARLRCSPMKGHSHVYWYRQLPEEGLKFMVYLQKENIIDESGMPKERFSAEFPKEGPSILRIQQVVRGDSAAYFCASSPPANTEAFFGQGTRLTVV.

The chain has TRBV7-9 and TRBJ1-1, with a weak D call TRBD1 (5 bases). This CDR3 has 16 residues. From germline, CDR1 is SEHNR and CDR2 FQNEAQ (reference sequence). Trimming removed 5 bases from V and 1 base from J, with 17 bases in between. This chain's CDR3 is CASSPAPQGWNTEAFF. The CDR3 nucleotides are TGTGCCAGCAGCCCCGCCCCGCAGGGATGGAACACTGAAGCTTTCTTT.

In its sample, this clonotype was seen a few times. This chain connects TRBV5-1 to TRBJ2-1; a possible D gene is TRBD2 (6 bases). CDR1 and CDR2 from the germline V gene are SGHRS and YFSETQ. Trimming removed 3 bases at V and 0 bases at J, with 22 bases between. CDR3 length: 19 amino acids. This CDR3 reads CASSSGLRPYTSSYNEQFF. The CDR3 DNA reads TGCGCCAGCAGCTCGGGACTTAGACCTTATACCAGCTCCTACAATGAGCAGTTCTTC.

Many counts were recorded for this clonotype. V usage is TRBV12-3 or TRBV12-4 and J usage is TRBJ1-1; D remains ambiguous. V lost 2 bases, J lost 1 base, and 8 bases lay in between. The CDR3 extends over 14 amino acids. DNA of the CDR3: TGTGCCAGCAGTTTAAGTCGGGCGAACACTGAAGCTTTCTTT. Translation: CASSLSRANTEAFF.

This clonotype was picked up many times. The genes are TRBV6-2 or TRBV6-3 and TRBJ2-2, with D uncertain. The CDR3 is made up of 13 amino acids. V was cut by 6 bases and J by 6 bases, with 11 bases left in between. The germline CDR1 and CDR2 sequences are MNHEY and SVGEGT. CDR3 amino acids: CASRPDGPGELFF. The CDR3 DNA reads TGTGCCAGCAGACCAGACGGTCCCGGGGAGCTGTTTTTT.

The chain has TRBV12-3 or TRBV12-4 and TRBJ2-1; 8 positions agree with TRBD2. The length of the CDR3 is 10 residues. The trim removed 8 bases at V and 12 bases at J, leaving 3 bases unmatched. CDR3 sequence: CASGTSGQFF. The CDR3 region has the DNA TGTGCCAGCGGAACTAGCGGGCAGTTCTTC.

This clonotype has ten or more counts. This sequence joins TRBV15 and TRBJ1-5, with 7 positions matching TRBD1. The CDR3 extends over 14 amino acids. Germline trimming cut 4 bases from V and 4 bases from J; bases unmatched to any gene: 4. The germline V gene has CDR1 LNHNV and CDR2 YYDKDF (reference sequence). CDR3 nucleotide sequence: TGTGCCACCAGCATGACAGGGTCGAATCAGCCCCAGCATTTT. Translating it yields CATSMTGSNQPQHF.

This clonotype was detected a few times. The chain carries TRBV5-5 and TRBJ2-7; 10 bases agree with TRBD2. Germline CDR1 and CDR2: SGHKS and YYEKEE (reference sequence). The CDR3 runs 16 residues. The V and J ends lost 3 bases and 0 bases, in that order; junction bases with no gene match: 6. CDR3 residues: CASSSQLAGSSYEQYV. The CDR3, as DNA: TGTGCCAGCAGCTCACAACTAGCGGGAAGCTCCTACGAGCAGTACGTC.

The rearrangement uses TRBV20-1 and TRBJ2-1, with TRBD2 matching 12 bases. After removal of 0 bases from V and 5 bases from J, the junction contained 11 bases not matched to a gene. Germline V CDR1 and CDR2: DFQATT, SNEGSKA (reference sequence). The CDR3 runs 18 residues. CDR3 sequence reads: CSARDVASGRALHNEQFF. CDR3 DNA: TGCAGTGCTAGAGATGTTGCTAGCGGGAGGGCCCTACACAATGAGCAGTTCTTC.

This rearrangement joins TRBV5-1 to TRBJ2-7; 12 nucleotides agree with TRBD1. The CDR3 extends over 16 amino acids. V lost 6 bases and J lost 7; bases outside the gene matches: 14. Looked up from germline, CDR1 is SGHRS and CDR2 is YFSETQ. In DNA form, the CDR3 reads TGCGCCAGCATCCAAGGGGACAGGGGGCTGACGGAAGAGCAGTACTTC. Translation gives CASIQGDRGLTEEQYF.

The table lists this clonotype with many counts. The V call is TRBV10-3, the J call TRBJ2-3, with D possibly matching TRBD2 (6 bases). V was pared by 0 bases and J by 2 bases, with 18 bases between. CDR3 length equals 18 residues. In germline, CDR1 is ENHRY, CDR2 SYGVKD. Here the CDR3 DNA reads TGTGCCATCAGTGAGTCCCGGAGGAGGGATGTACCCACAGATACGCAGTATTTT. Its protein product is CAISESRRRDVPTDTQYF.

J is TRBJ2-1 and V is TRBV12-3 or TRBV12-4; perhaps TRBD2 as D (5 bases). The CDR3 contains 15 residues. V was clipped by 2 bases and J by 4 bases, with 12 bases between them. The CDR3 bases are TGTGCCAGCAGTTTAACGGGGAGTCGGTACAATGAGCAGTTCTTC. Its translation is CASSLTGSRYNEQFF.

The rearrangement uses TRBV2 and TRBJ2-2, with D possibly TRBD1 on 6 matching bases. With 5 bases removed from V and 0 bases from J, the gap between germline ends came to 16 bases. The CDR3 spans 17 residues. Germline CDR1 is SNHLY and CDR2 is FYNNEI. In DNA, the CDR3 is TGTGCCAGCAGTACAGACAGGAATCACGCGAACACCGGGGAGCTGTTTTTT. It codes for CASSTDRNHANTGELFF. The full variable domain, with the rest looked up from reference TRBV2 and TRBJ2-2, is EPEVTQTPSHQVTQMGQEVILRCVPISNHLYFYWYRQILGQKVEFLVSFYNNEISEKSEIFDDQFSVERPDGSNFTLKIRSTKLEDSAMYFCASSTDRNHANTGELFFGEGSRLTVL.

The table lists this clonotype with many counts. This rearrangement joins TRBV6-1 to TRBJ2-2; 7 bases are shared with TRBD2. This CDR3 is 14 amino acids long. Germline-derived CDR1 and CDR2 are MNHNS and SASEGT. After removal of 7 bases from V and 4 bases from J, the junction contained 6 bases not matched to a gene. The DNA of the CDR3 is TGTGCCAGCACCCCGGGCGGGAGCACCGGGGAGCTGTTTTTT. Amino acid sequence: CASTPGGSTGELFF.

This clonotype showed up many times. The rearrangement uses TRBV12-3 or TRBV12-4 and TRBJ2-7; D is tentatively TRBD1 or TRBD2 (5 bases each). The CDR3 sequence is 14 residues long. V lost 6 bases, J lost 6 bases, and 18 bases lay in between. This CDR3 is CASSGEGRGSEQYF. In DNA form, the CDR3 reads TGTGCCAGCAGCGGAGAGGGACGGGGATCCGAGCAGTACTTC.

The table lists this clonotype with many counts. This chain connects TRBV10-3 to TRBJ1-5; unclear D gene. CDR3 length equals 13 residues. The V gene's germline CDR1 is ENHRY and CDR2 SYGVKD. V was shortened by 11 bases and J by 5 bases, with 16 bases between the two germline ends. The CDR3 protein is CASQRGSDQPQHF. In nucleotides, the CDR3 is TGTGCCTCCCAGCGAGGGTCGGATCAGCCCCAGCATTTT.

The sample holds a few counts of this clonotype. V and J are TRBV6-6 and TRBJ2-1, with 7 bases matching TRBD2. The CDR3 spans 13 residues. With V trimmed by 5 bases and J by 10 bases, 8 bases remained unmatched. The V gene's germline CDR1 is MNHNY and CDR2 SVGAGI (reference sequence). The CDR3 DNA reads TGTGCCAGCAGTGGTAGCCCTAGCGGAGAGCAGTTCTTC. It translates to CASSGSPSGEQFF.

This clonotype was found a few times. The V call is TRBV5-6, the J call TRBJ2-3; 7 nucleotides line up with TRBD1. CDR3 size: 16 residues. The germline gives CDR1 SGHDT, CDR2 YYEEEE. V lost 0 bases, J lost 0 bases, and 4 bases stayed unmatched. The CDR3 nucleotides are TGTGCCAGCAGCTTGGGTGGGACAGATAGCACAGATACGCAGTATTTT. Translating it yields CASSLGGTDSTDTQYF.

This clonotype was seen ten or more times. The chain has TRBV6-4 and TRBJ1-1; no clear D gene. The V end lost 11 bases, the J end lost 5 bases, and 18 bases lay between the germline ends. Germline V gene sequence: CDR1 MRHNA, CDR2 SNTAGT. The CDR3 runs to 13 residues. The CDR3 region is CAFKGNRCTEAFF. Here the CDR3 DNA reads TGTGCCTTCAAAGGGAACCGGTGTACTGAAGCTTTCTTT.

This clonotype appeared a few times. The chain combines TRBV27 with TRBJ2-1, with TRBD1 identical over 7 bases. The CDR3 extends over 20 amino acids. V gave up 5 bases and J gave up 8 bases; unmatched junction bases: 27. Looked up from germline, CDR1 is MNHEY and CDR2 is SMNVEV (reference sequence). CDR3 bases: TGTGCCAGCAGTGCGTTCCCCCCCCAACAACAGACAGGGAATACTCATGAGCAGTTCTTC. This sequence encodes CASSAFPPQQQTGNTHEQFF.

Concerning this clonotype: The junction departs from the called germline gene at one end, perhaps through a read error. This chain connects TRBV5-1 to TRBJ2-7; D uncertain. CDR1 SGHRS and CDR2 YFSETQ come from the germline V gene. This CDR3 has 14 residues. The DNA for the CDR3 is TGCGCCAGCAGCTTGAAGCCTGCGACGTCCGAGCAGAACTTC. This encodes CASSLKPATSEQNF.

This clonotype showed up just a few times. The chain recombines TRBV4-3 with TRBJ2-7; 7 positions agree with TRBD2. This CDR3 has 16 amino acids. The germline V gene encodes CDR1 LGHNA and CDR2 YSLEER. The V segment lost 0 bases and the J segment 2 bases; nucleotides outside the gene matches: 7. CDR3 DNA: TGCGCCAGCAGCCAAGAGTCTGGGGGGGTGGCCTACGAGCAGTACTTC. It is translated as CASSQESGGVAYEQYF.

CDR3 residues: CSARGDRGTSESSYNEQFF. Here the CDR3 DNA reads TGCAGTGCTAGGGGGGACAGGGGGACTAGCGAGAGCTCCTACAATGAGCAGTTCTTC. V gene TRBV20-1 combines with J gene TRBJ2-1; perhaps TRBD1 as D (11 bases). The CDR3 runs to 19 residues. In germline, CDR1 is DFQATT, CDR2 SNEGSKA (reference sequence). The V end lost 3 bases, the J end lost 0 bases, and 24 bases lay between the germline ends.

The chain employs TRBV7-6 and TRBJ2-2; D remains unclear. V gave up 2 bases and J gave up 1 base, with 5 bases separating them. Germline CDR1 reads SGHVS; CDR2 reads FNYEAQ. CDR3 length equals 14 residues. The CDR3 DNA is TGTGCCAGCAGCTTAATAGAGAACACCGGGGAGCTGTTTTTT. Translation: CASSLIENTGELFF.

This clonotype occurred many times. The chain joins TRBV4-1 to TRBJ2-4, with TRBD1 matching over 7 bases. V was pared by 0 bases and J by 15 bases, with 5 bases of the junction left unmatched. Germline loops: CDR1 MGHRA, CDR2 YSYEKL. The CDR3 runs to 12 residues. This chain's CDR3 is CASSQEDRERYF. The CDR3 nucleotides are TGCGCCAGCAGCCAAGAAGACAGGGAACGGTACTTC.